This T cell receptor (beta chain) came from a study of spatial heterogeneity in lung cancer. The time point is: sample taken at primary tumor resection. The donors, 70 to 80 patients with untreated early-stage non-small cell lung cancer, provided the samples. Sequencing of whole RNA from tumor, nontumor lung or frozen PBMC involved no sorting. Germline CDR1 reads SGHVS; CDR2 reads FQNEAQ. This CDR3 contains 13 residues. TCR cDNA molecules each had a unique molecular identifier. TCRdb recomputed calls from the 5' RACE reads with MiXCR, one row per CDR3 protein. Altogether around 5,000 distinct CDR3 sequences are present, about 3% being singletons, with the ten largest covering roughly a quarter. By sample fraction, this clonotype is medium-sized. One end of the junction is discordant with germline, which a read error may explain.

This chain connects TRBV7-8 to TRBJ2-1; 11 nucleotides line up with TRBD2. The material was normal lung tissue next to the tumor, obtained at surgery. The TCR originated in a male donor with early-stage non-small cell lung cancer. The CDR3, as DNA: TGTGCCAGCAGCTTAGACCCGGGACTAGCGGACCACTTC. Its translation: CASSLDPGLADHF.